One T cell receptor beta chain is described in this entry. Antigen specificity is unknown. A much bigger clone sits one base away, suggesting this may be a read error. No cell sorting was done before RNA was extracted from the tissue. The normal lung tissue was taken more than 3 cm from the tumor edge. The data stem from a study of tumor and adjacent non-tumor tissue in lung cancer. Looking at the study overall: The patients, roughly eleven men and roughly 5 women, were roughly 30 to 76 with stage I to III disease. Study observations and caveats: Top 100 clones took a larger repertoire share in normal lung.

Three rounds of nested PCR, following a modified ARM-PCR protocol, produced the TCRbeta library. TCRdb ran MiXCR on the multiplex PCR reads and lists one entry per CDR3 protein. In the table there are 75,000 to 95,000 distinct CDR3 sequences, more than 75% of which are singletons. The CDR3 totals 15 residues. The chain uses TRBV12-3 or TRBV12-4 and TRBJ2-1; D is undetermined. Sequenced material: distant non-tumor lung tissue. The TCR sequence derives from a woman aged 50 to 65 with non-small cell lung cancer. The CDR3 protein is CTSSLELSTYNEQFF. CDR3 bases: TGTACCAGCAGTTTAGAGCTATCAACCTACAATGAGCAGTTCTTC.